The 31 T cell receptor beta chains in this list originate from one sample, sequenced in a study of beta chain features in type 1 diabetes. These TCRs are of unknown antigen specificity. Broader study findings: Researchers report that Type 1 diabetes patients had moderately but significantly shorter TCRB CDR3s across all four CD4+ subsets.

The entirety of the isolated RNA underwent reverse transcription, so expressed TCRB transcripts were sequenced. Clones were read by immunoSEQ multiplex PCR, and TCRdb kept only the in-frame ones, dropping some. This table holds roughly 150,000 clones, about 7.9% found once. Material: central memory CD4+ T cells from blood. These receptors all stem from a man aged 18 to 29 with type 1 diabetes.

This clone showed up just a few times. The chain recombines TRBV5-6 with TRBJ2-1, with TRBD2 matching 11 bases. CDR3 length: 15 amino acids. The junction had 3 bases not matched to a gene; V was cut back by 3 bases and J by 4 bases. Per the germline V gene, CDR1 is SGHDT and CDR2 is YYEEEE. CDR3 nucleotide sequence: TGTGCCAGCAGCTACACTAGCGGGGGTTACAATGAGCAGTTCTTC. It codes for CASSYTSGGYNEQFF.

Written as DNA, the CDR3 is TGTGCCAGCTCACAAAACCCAGAATCCTATGGCTACACCTTC. Translating it yields CASSQNPESYGYTF. The chain employs TRBV18 and TRBJ1-2; D unresolved. This CDR3 has 14 amino acids. Per the germline V gene, CDR1 is KGHSH and CDR2 is LQKENI. With 4 bases removed from V and 4 bases from J, the gap between germline ends came to 13 bases.

In its sample, this clone was seen many times. V is TRBV2 and J is TRBJ1-1, with TRBD1 identical over 8 bases. The germline gives CDR1 SNHLY, CDR2 FYNNEI. The J segment lost 3 bases and the V segment lost 5 bases, leaving 2 bases of the junction unmatched. The CDR3 has 13 amino acids. The CDR3: CASSPGGHTEAFF. As DNA, the CDR3 is TGTGCCAGCAGTCCAGGGGGCCACACTGAAGCTTTCTTT.

The chain links TRBV5-1 to TRBJ1-1; D gene uncertain. Trimming left V 5 bases short and J 1 base short, with 12 bases between. The CDR3 runs to 14 residues. Germline CDR1 reads SGHRS; CDR2 reads YFSETQ. The chain's CDR3 is CASRREIANTEAFF. CDR3 DNA sequence: TGCGCCAGCAGACGGGAGATAGCGAACACTGAAGCTTTCTTT.

The chain employs TRBV7-9 and TRBJ2-3; TRBD2 aligns across 10 bases. This CDR3 region has 18 residues. Germline CDR1 and CDR2: SEHNR and FQNEAQ (reference sequence). J lost 1 base, V lost 0 bases, and 7 bases had no gene match. Written as DNA, the CDR3 is TGTGCCAGCAGCTTAGCGCCTCTAGCGGGAGTGGGCACAGATACGCAGTATTTT. Translation gives CASSLAPLAGVGTDTQYF. Variable domain in full (rest from reference TRBV7-9 and TRBJ2-3): DTGVSQNPRHKITKRGQNVTFRCDPISEHNRLYWYRQTLGQGPEFLTYFQNEAQLEKSRLLSDRFSAERPKGSFSTLEIQRTEQGDSAMYLCASSLAPLAGVGTDTQYFGPGTRLTVL.

V and J are TRBV11-2 and TRBJ2-7; D possibly corresponds to TRBD1 (5 bases). V lost 5 bases to trimming and J lost 3 bases, with 8 bases between them. CDR3 length equals 12 residues. Germline V gene sequence: CDR1 SGHAT, CDR2 FQNNGV. This CDR3 is CASSATGYEQYF. The DNA for the CDR3 is TGTGCCAGCAGCGCTACAGGCTACGAGCAGTACTTC.

This clone was observed a few times. The chain recombines TRBV27 with TRBJ1-1; D remains ambiguous. The germline V gene has CDR1 MNHEY and CDR2 SMNVEV (reference sequence). V was clipped by 3 bases and J by 3 bases, with 8 bases between them. CDR3 length equals 13 residues. CDR3 coding DNA: TGTGCCAGCAGTTTGAGGCGGGACACTGAAGCTTTCTTT. This encodes CASSLRRDTEAFF.

The chain uses TRBV7-9 and TRBJ1-2, with D maybe TRBD1 (5 bases). CDR1 and CDR2 from the germline V gene are SEHNR and FQNEAQ (reference sequence). The V gene lost 5 bases and the J gene lost 5 bases, with 18 bases spanning the gap. This CDR3 has 15 residues. CDR3: CASSRLAAGSYGYTF. The CDR3 bases are TGTGCCAGCAGCCGACTCGCGGCAGGGTCATATGGCTACACCTTC.

The rearrangement links TRBV30 to TRBJ2-1; 8 nucleotides agree with TRBD2. Germline V gives CDR1 GTSNPN, CDR2 SVGIG (reference sequence). The V gene end was trimmed by 2 bases and the J gene end by 3 bases; junction bases not matched to a gene: 9. The CDR3 is 16 residues long. The CDR3 spells CAWSPLGRGDYNEQFF. DNA for the CDR3: TGTGCCTGGAGTCCCCTTGGGCGGGGGGACTACAATGAGCAGTTCTTC.

This clone has a handful of counts. The genes are TRBV30 and TRBJ1-4, with D possibly TRBD1 on 5 matching bases. The CDR3 runs 13 residues. V was clipped by 8 bases and J by 8 bases, with 18 bases between them. Per the germline V gene, CDR1 is GTSNPN and CDR2 is SVGIG (reference sequence). CDR3 in DNA: TGTGCCGGGGCCCTATCGGGCGGAGAAAAACTGTTTTTT. Its protein product is CAGALSGGEKLFF.

This clone was counted a few times. The V call is TRBV7-2, the J call TRBJ2-1; D is perhaps TRBD2 (5 bases). Germline V gene data show CDR1 as SGHTA and CDR2 as FQGNSA. Trimming removed 3 bases from V and 0 bases from J, with 15 bases in between. The CDR3 has 17 amino acids. CDR3 DNA: TGTGCCAGCAGCTTCTCTCCGACTATGAGCTCCTACAATGAGCAGTTCTTC. Translation: CASSFSPTMSSYNEQFF.

This clone was counted a few times. This chain joins TRBV5-1 and TRBJ1-1; no clear D. V was shortened by 4 bases and J by 0 bases, with 13 bases between the two germline ends. The CDR3 has 15 residues. Per germline, CDR1 SGHRS and CDR2 YFSETQ. CDR3 protein: CASSLMTPLNTEAFF. CDR3 DNA sequence: TGCGCCAGCAGCCTGATGACACCTTTGAACACTGAAGCTTTCTTT.

The chain carries TRBV18 and TRBJ2-7; 8 nucleotides match TRBD2. V trimming: 3 bases; J trimming: 5 bases; junction bases outside the gene matches: 6. Germline-derived CDR1 and CDR2 are KGHSH and LQKENI. This CDR3 contains 14 residues. The DNA for the CDR3 is TGTGCCAGCTCACCTGTAGCGGGAACGGACGAGCAGTACTTC. This translates into CASSPVAGTDEQYF.

V usage is TRBV5-1 and J usage is TRBJ2-1, with 8 bases identical to TRBD2. The CDR3 has 15 residues. Unmatched junction bases numbered 6, after V lost 5 bases and J lost 2 bases. Germline V gene sequence: CDR1 SGHRS, CDR2 YFSETQ. CDR3: CASRMGLDPYNEQFF. In DNA form, the CDR3 reads TGCGCCAGCAGAATGGGACTAGACCCCTACAATGAGCAGTTCTTC.

This clone was found a few times. This chain joins TRBV18 and TRBJ2-4; weak D call: TRBD1 (6 bases). Germline CDR1 is KGHSH and CDR2 is LQKENI. The CDR3 has 11 amino acids. Trimming cost V 6 bases and J 8 bases, with 8 bases left between them. The CDR3 DNA sequence: TGTGCCAGCTCGGGGGCAGACATTCAGTACTTC. Encoded protein: CASSGADIQYF.

There are a few counts of this clone. The V gene is TRBV5-1, the J gene TRBJ2-5; D is perhaps TRBD1 (6 bases). V lost 3 bases, J lost 5 bases, and 11 bases lay in between. There are 13 residues in the CDR3. Germline V gene lookup returns CDR1 SGHRS and CDR2 YFSETQ. DNA for the CDR3: TGCGCCAGCAGCTGGGGGCGCGGGGAGACCCAGTACTTC. Its translation: CASSWGRGETQYF.

This clone has a handful of counts. The rearrangement joins TRBV2 to TRBJ1-2; tentative D call: TRBD1 (5 bases). Germline assignment: CDR1 SNHLY and CDR2 FYNNEI. V was shortened by 1 base and J by 2 bases, with 5 bases between the two germline ends. This CDR3 contains 13 residues. In DNA, the CDR3 is TGTGCCAGCAGTGAAGAGGGGAACTATGGCTACACCTTC. As protein: CASSEEGNYGYTF.

This clone appeared a few times. The chain combines TRBV7-2 with TRBJ2-2; TRBD1 matches at 7 bases. V dropped 4 bases and J dropped 5; count of bases not matched to a gene: 1. The CDR3 extends over 13 amino acids. CDR1 SGHTA and CDR2 FQGNSA come from the germline V gene. This chain's CDR3 is CASSWTGTGELFF. In DNA form, the CDR3 reads TGTGCCAGCAGCTGGACAGGTACCGGGGAGCTGTTTTTT.

The sample holds a few counts of this clone. The genes are TRBV11-2 and TRBJ2-7, with D unresolved. V gave up 0 bases and J gave up 2 bases, with 11 bases separating them. The CDR3 loop spans 15 amino acids. CDR1 and CDR2 from the germline V gene are SGHAT and FQNNGV. In DNA, the CDR3 is TGTGCCAGCAGCTTAGATCGACTTGGAACCTACGAGCAGTACTTC. It yields the protein CASSLDRLGTYEQYF.

J is TRBJ2-7 and V is TRBV9; 8 nucleotides line up with TRBD2. The CDR3 extends over 14 amino acids. V was pared by 4 bases and J by 5 bases, with 8 bases of the junction left unmatched. Germline values: CDR1 SGDLS, CDR2 YYNGEE. This chain's CDR3 is CASSLGTSPHEQYF. CDR3 bases: TGTGCCAGCAGCTTAGGGACTAGTCCCCACGAGCAGTACTTC.

This clone was counted a few times. The V and J genes are TRBV7-9 and TRBJ2-3, with 9 positions matching TRBD1. The CDR3 length is 15 residues. Germline CDR1 reads SEHNR; CDR2 reads FQNEAQ (reference sequence). V trimming: 5 bases; J trimming: 6 bases; junction bases outside the gene matches: 9. The chain's CDR3 is CASSITQGASDTQYF. The CDR3, as DNA: TGTGCCAGCAGCATCACACAGGGGGCAAGTGATACGCAGTATTTT.

This clone appeared many times. The chain recombines TRBV7-9 with TRBJ2-6; TRBD1 is a possible D gene (6 bases). The germline V and J ends were trimmed by 1 base and 4 bases, with 17 bases remaining between them. The CDR3 spans 18 residues. Germline V gene lookup returns CDR1 SEHNR and CDR2 FQNEAQ (reference sequence). The CDR3 bases are TGTGCCAGCAGCTTAGGCCGGACAGCCACCCTCGGGGCCAACGTCCTGACTTTC. Amino acids: CASSLGRTATLGANVLTF.

At least ten counts were recorded for this clone. This chain links TRBV7-2 with TRBJ2-3; TRBD1 matches at 12 bases. V lost 5 bases and J lost 9; bases outside the gene matches: 3. Germline-derived CDR1 and CDR2 are SGHTA and FQGNSA. The CDR3 is 13 amino acids. This CDR3 is CASSMGQGATQYF. The CDR3 DNA reads TGTGCCAGCAGCATGGGACAGGGGGCAACGCAGTATTTT.

Here the CDR3 reads CASSPQPRDGYTF. Written as DNA, the CDR3 is TGTGCCAGCTCACCTCAACCCCGCGATGGCTACACCTTC. The chain employs TRBV18 and TRBJ1-2; D not certain. The CDR3 consists of 13 residues. Germline V gene sequence: CDR1 KGHSH, CDR2 LQKENI. Between the trimmed V and J ends, which lost 3 bases and 6 bases, there was a span of 11 bases.

V gene TRBV4-1 combines with J gene TRBJ1-4; D possibly corresponds to TRBD1 (5 bases). This CDR3 is 15 amino acids long. V dropped 1 base and J dropped 7 bases, with 13 bases sitting between them. In germline, CDR1 is MGHRA, CDR2 YSYEKL. Here the CDR3 DNA reads TGCGCCAGCAGCCAAGTCAGGGTGAACGGTGAAAAACTGTTTTTT. Amino acids: CASSQVRVNGEKLFF.

This clone was seen only a few times. J is TRBJ1-1 and V is TRBV6-5; tentatively, D is TRBD1 (5 bases). The CDR3 loop spans 13 amino acids. Germline V gives CDR1 MNHEY, CDR2 SVGAGI. Trimming removed 5 bases at V and 6 bases at J, with 13 bases between. Written as DNA, the CDR3 is TGTGCCAGCAGTCGACTCGGGGACTCTGAAGCTTTCTTT. Its translation is CASSRLGDSEAFF.

The V gene is TRBV27, the J gene TRBJ1-1; D gene uncertain. CDR3 length equals 16 residues. Trimming cost V 8 bases and J 0 bases, with 19 bases left between them. CDR1 MNHEY and CDR2 SMNVEV come from the germline V gene (reference sequence). In DNA form, the CDR3 reads TGTGCCAGCCACTCGGGAAGGGCTCGGGTGAACACTGAAGCTTTCTTT. Its protein is CASHSGRARVNTEAFF.

The chain links TRBV7-2 to TRBJ2-7, with 9 bases fitting TRBD1. Germline CDR1 reads SGHTA; CDR2 reads FQGNSA. V was clipped by 2 bases and J by 1 base; unmatched bases: 3. The CDR3 sequence is 15 residues long. Written as DNA, the CDR3 is TGTGCCAGCAGCTTACACAGGGGGCTTTCCTACGAGCAGTACTTC. It codes for CASSLHRGLSYEQYF.

This clone has a handful of counts. This CDR3 is CSVGGTTEDTGELFF. The CDR3 region has the DNA TGCAGCGTGGGAGGGACGACAGAAGACACCGGGGAGCTGTTTTTT. This rearrangement joins TRBV29-1 to TRBJ2-2; 7 bases are shared with TRBD2. Germline lookup yields CDR1 SQVTM and CDR2 ANQGSEA. The CDR3 consists of 15 residues. V shed 6 bases, J shed 3 bases, and the junction held 10 bases outside the gene matches.

This clone showed up many times. The chain carries TRBV27 and TRBJ2-5; tentatively, D is TRBD1 (6 bases). CDR1 and CDR2 (germline): MNHEY, SMNVEV (reference sequence). The length of the CDR3 is 14 residues. V lost 5 bases, J lost 1 base, and 11 bases lay in between. CDR3 DNA: TGTGCCAGCAGTACAAACAGGGTCCAAGAGACCCAGTACTTC. Translating it yields CASSTNRVQETQYF.

This clone was counted between two and nine times. The genes are TRBV7-2 and TRBJ2-3; D gene uncertain. The CDR3 covers 14 residues. In germline, CDR1 is SGHTA, CDR2 FQGNSA. V was trimmed by 5 bases and J by 8 bases, leaving 17 bases between them. The CDR3 spells CASSGQAQSGTQYF. The CDR3 DNA sequence: TGTGCCAGCAGCGGGCAGGCCCAAAGTGGTACGCAGTATTTT.